These 18 T cell receptor beta chains share one sample of origin, sequenced in a study of CXCR3-negative and CXCR3-positive naive CD8 T cells. Carrying UMI labels, the TRB cDNA libraries were prepared through 5' RACE. With the 5' RACE reads reprocessed, TCRdb shows one record per CDR3 protein and no DNA. The sample table includes about 90,000 distinct CDR3 sequences. The sample was naive CXCR3- CD8+ T cells from blood. Specified subset: CD45RO-CCR7+CD27+CD95- naive CD8+ T cells lacking CXCR3 (TNR3-). These receptors were taken from a human donor in good health. Some clones in this sample may be carry-over from other donors' samples.

The rearrangement uses TRBV7-9 and TRBJ2-6. This CDR3 comprises 12 residues. From germline, CDR1 is SEHNR and CDR2 FQNEAQ (reference sequence). Here the CDR3 reads CASSFGANVLTF.

The chain links TRBV29-1 to TRBJ2-7. Germline V gene data show CDR1 as SQVTM and CDR2 as ANQGSEA. The CDR3 has 12 residues. CDR3 in amino acids: CSVDPERGEQYF.

The V gene is TRBV12-3 or TRBV12-4, the J gene TRBJ2-4; TCRdb calls TRBD2, which cannot be checked without DNA. The CDR3 is made up of 15 amino acids. CDR3: CASSFKETSGDIQYF.

This chain uses TRBV30 with TRBJ1-2. The CDR3 loop spans 13 amino acids. Germline CDR1 is GTSNPN and CDR2 is SVGIG (reference sequence). The CDR3 sequence is CAWNSPKKYGYTF.

The genes are TRBV19 and TRBJ1-5; TCRdb's D call, TRBD1, is unchecked because there is no DNA. Germline lookup yields CDR1 LNHDA and CDR2 SQIVND (reference sequence). The CDR3 length is 16 residues. CDR3 in amino acids: CATLSRDRMSNQPQHF.

The chain links TRBV25-1 to TRBJ1-2; no DNA is available, so the TRBD1 call from TCRdb remains unchecked. Germline V lookup: CDR1 MGHDK, CDR2 SYGVNS. CDR3 size: 13 residues. This CDR3 is CATQTRTGDGYTF.

J is TRBJ2-7 and V is TRBV20-1; absent DNA, TCRdb's TRBD2 call cannot be checked. There are 14 residues in the CDR3. CDR1 is DFQATT, CDR2 SNEGSKA, per germline (reference sequence). This CDR3 reads CSARELAGSYEQYF.

The V call is TRBV29-1, the J call TRBJ2-7; TCRdb names TRBD2, which stays unverified in the absence of DNA. The CDR3 spans 13 residues. Germline V CDR1 and CDR2: SQVTM, ANQGSEA. CDR3 region: CSGRTSGLVEQYF.

This sequence joins TRBV5-1 and TRBJ2-3; TCRdb proposes TRBD2, but this gene call is untestable without DNA. This CDR3 is 15 amino acids long. In germline, CDR1 is SGHRS, CDR2 YFSETQ. The CDR3 loop is CASSLGGGSSDTQYF.

The chain uses TRBV7-6 and TRBJ2-1. Germline CDR1 and CDR2: SGHVS and FNYEAQ. The CDR3 has 14 amino acids. The CDR3 region is CASSPNVKGNEQFF.

This chain uses TRBV14 with TRBJ2-7. This CDR3 is built from 13 residues. The germline CDR1 and CDR2 sequences are SGHDN and FVKESK. Here the CDR3 reads CASSYGVPYEQYF.

The chain combines TRBV11-3 with TRBJ2-5; TCRdb calls TRBD2, which cannot be checked without DNA. The CDR3 contains 16 residues. Germline CDR1 is SGHNT and CDR2 is YENEEA. The CDR3 spells CASSLESGGAGETQYF.

The rearrangement links TRBV5-5 to TRBJ2-7; no DNA is available, so the TRBD1 call from TCRdb remains unchecked. The CDR3 consists of 14 residues. Germline V gene sequence: CDR1 SGHKS, CDR2 YYEKEE (reference sequence). CDR3 in amino acids: CASSRAAAPYEQYF.

The chain is built from TRBV6-5 and TRBJ2-7; TCRdb returns TRBD2, unconfirmable since there is no DNA. This CDR3 region has 14 residues. The germline V gene encodes CDR1 MNHEY and CDR2 SVGAGI. CDR3 sequence: CASSGGTSRREQYF.

The CDR3 spells CAIWDQANYGYTF. V and J are TRBV19 and TRBJ1-2. Per germline, CDR1 LNHDA and CDR2 SQIVND (reference sequence). The CDR3 covers 13 residues.

This chain connects TRBV29-1 to TRBJ2-6; TCRdb indicates TRBD1, and absent DNA this call remains unverified. The CDR3 runs 16 residues. CDR1 is SQVTM, CDR2 ANQGSEA, per germline. CDR3 protein: CSVWTGVYSGANVLTF.

The chain has TRBV30 and TRBJ2-2; the TRBD1 assignment by TCRdb is unverifiable without DNA. Germline-derived CDR1 and CDR2 are GTSNPN and SVGIG (reference sequence). CDR3 length: 16 residues. CDR3 residues: CAWSGPGLPNTGELFF.

The genes are TRBV29-1 and TRBJ2-1; TCRdb indicates TRBD2, and absent DNA this call remains unverified. The germline V gene encodes CDR1 SQVTM and CDR2 ANQGSEA. The CDR3 runs 16 residues. The CDR3 protein is CSVEAFGTSGYNEQFF.